This paragraph covers one T cell receptor beta chain sequence. As yet, its antigen is unknown. TCRdb's table, derived via immunoSEQ multiplex PCR, lists solely in-frame clones and lacks some. The profile covers 35,000 to 40,000 clones, with 80% to 85% appearing a single time and over 2% taken by the ten largest. This record belongs to a study of a mutant IDH1 vaccine in newly diagnosed glioma. Whole-study context: The first vaccination came 4-6 weeks after radiotherapy alone, or with temozolomide cycles. Earlier therapy was either radiotherapy, temozolomide, or both, and most got both.

Germline CDR1 reads SGHDN; CDR2 reads FVKESK. CDR3 size: 15 residues. V lost 4 bases, J lost 3 bases, and 8 bases stayed unmatched. The time point was: week 11, during vaccination. What each vaccine dose contained was 300 ug of mutant IDH1 20-mer peptide, accompanied by topical imiquimod. Each astrocytoma in the donors was new, WHO grade 3 or 4, IDH1-mutant and ATRX-lost. The TCR was taken from a man in his forties with glioma. The sample was PBMCs, taken from a glioma patient whose treatment included an IDH1 peptide vaccine. This chain uses TRBV14 with TRBJ2-7; 8 bases align to TRBD2. The CDR3 reads CASSRTGLVGYEQYF. The CDR3 DNA is TGTGCCAGCAGCCGGACGGGACTAGTTGGCTACGAGCAGTACTTC.